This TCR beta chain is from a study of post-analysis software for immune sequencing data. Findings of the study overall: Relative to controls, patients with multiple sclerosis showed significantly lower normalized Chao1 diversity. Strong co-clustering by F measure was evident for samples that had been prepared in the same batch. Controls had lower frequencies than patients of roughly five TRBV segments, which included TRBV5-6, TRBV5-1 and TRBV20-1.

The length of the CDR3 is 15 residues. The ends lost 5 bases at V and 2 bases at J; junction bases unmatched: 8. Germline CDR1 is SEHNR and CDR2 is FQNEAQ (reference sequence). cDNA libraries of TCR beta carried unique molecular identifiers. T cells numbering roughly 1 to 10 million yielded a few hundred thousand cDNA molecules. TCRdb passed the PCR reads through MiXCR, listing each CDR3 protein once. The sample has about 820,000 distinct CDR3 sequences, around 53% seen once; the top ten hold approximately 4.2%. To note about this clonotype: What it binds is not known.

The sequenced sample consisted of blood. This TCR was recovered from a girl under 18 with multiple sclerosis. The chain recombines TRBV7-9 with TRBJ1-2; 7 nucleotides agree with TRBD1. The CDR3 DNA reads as TGTGCCAGCAGCACTCACAGGGGCCAAAACTATGGCTACACCTTC. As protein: CASSTHRGQNYGYTF. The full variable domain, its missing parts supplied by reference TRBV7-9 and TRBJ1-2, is DTGVSQNPRHKITKRGQNVTFRCDPISEHNRLYWYRQTLGQGPEFLTYFQNEAQLEKSRLLSDRFSAERPKGSFSTLEIQRTEQGDSAMYLCASSTHRGQNYGYTFGSGTRLTVV.